This T cell receptor (beta chain) was sequenced during a study of CD8+CD57+ T cells in acquired aplastic anemia. This clonotype was recorded only once. The patients chosen for sequencing had shown expansion of CD8+CD57+ cells (detected by flow cytometry). Genomic DNA was employed as the template in profiling TCR beta VDJ and CDR3. TCRdb re-analysed the reads in MiXCR, keeping a single row per CDR3 protein. The sample includes some 200,000 distinct CDR3 sequences, around 49% of them seen just once. Germline CDR1 reads LNHNV; CDR2 reads YYDKDF (reference sequence). The CDR3 sequence is 14 residues long. The ends were cut back, 10 bases at V and 2 bases at J, with 17 bases in the middle.

Sequenced sample: sorted CD4+, CD8+, or CD8+CD57+ T cells (not recorded which) from PBMCs. The rearrangement uses TRBV15 and TRBJ2-5; D gene unclear. The TCR sequence derives from a human donor with aplastic anemia. CDR3: CASSRDLGQETQYF. CDR3 DNA: TGTGCCAGTAGCAGAGATCTGGGGCAAGAGACCCAGTACTTC.